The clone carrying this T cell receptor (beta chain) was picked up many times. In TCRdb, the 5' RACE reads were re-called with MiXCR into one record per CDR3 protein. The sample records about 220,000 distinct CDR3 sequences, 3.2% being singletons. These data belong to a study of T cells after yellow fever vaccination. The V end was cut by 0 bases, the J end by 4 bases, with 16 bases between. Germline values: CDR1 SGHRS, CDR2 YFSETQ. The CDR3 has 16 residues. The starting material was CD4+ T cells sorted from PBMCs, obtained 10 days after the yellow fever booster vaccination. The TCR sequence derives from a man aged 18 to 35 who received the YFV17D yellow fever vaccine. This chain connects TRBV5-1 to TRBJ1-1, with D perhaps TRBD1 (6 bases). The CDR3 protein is CASSLASGGRITEAFF. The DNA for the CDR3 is TGCGCCAGCAGCTTGGCCTCGGGGGGGCGGATCACTGAAGCTTTCTTT.